The rows below give T cell receptor beta chains drawn from one sample of a study of T cell changes during pregnancy in multiple sclerosis. Some clones are missing from TCRdb's copy, which holds only in-frame ones; the method was immunoSEQ multiplex PCR. The repertoire has tens of thousands of clones, 92% of them found once; the top ten carry around 0.52%. This sample comprised CD4+ T cells from peripheral blood mononuclear cells, obtained in the third trimester of pregnancy. The receptors derive from a female donor with multiple sclerosis, enrolled in a pregnancy study. CDR3s include the opening cysteine and the closing phenylalanine or tryptophan. Each record gives: V gene, clone size, CDR3 protein. A clone size is listed for some rows: how often the clone was seen (once, few, many), or a class if it is expanded.

>TRBV29-1|NA
CSASTSLSNEQFF
>TRBV6-1|NA
CASNPSGTYNEQFF
>TRBV2|NA
CASSPRQTNYGYTF
>TRBV27|once
CASSPLAGAYTGELFF
>TRBV11-2|NA
CASTLTSGSIAGELFF
>TRBV5-4|NA
CASSQDRGYEQYF
>TRBV6-1|few
CASRGGQRREKLFF
>TRBV11-1|NA
CASSQGNLVGNEQFF
>TRBV30|once
CAWSLNTGSIYGYTF
>TRBV7-8|NA
CASSSGVAKNIQYF
>TRBV29-1|NA
CSVGTGTGLSEQYF
>TRBV7-9|NA
CASSRRQGRIEVFF
>TRBV5-4|NA
CASSLNAGGAGREQFF
>TRBV28|NA
CASSFGRVGSAEQYF
>TRBV5-1|NA
CASSVTSGPLYNEQFF
>TRBV5-1|NA
CASSLYSSSYNEQFF
>TRBV7-3|NA
CASSLKRQGLSGANVLTF
>TRBV19|NA
CASSITWENYEQYF
>TRBV6-1|NA
CASRTTGGTNEKLFF
>TRBV7-9|NA
CASSGGGETQYF
>TRBV18|few
CASSPPKGDHTEAFF
>TRBV19|NA
CASTGLADYNEQFF
>TRBV28|NA
CASSISGGGRLYEQFF
>TRBV7-2|NA
CASSLSGSTDTQYF
>TRBV19|NA
CASSTGNRNQPQHF
>TRBV7-2|NA
CASSQGQRNIQYF